The text below deals with one TCR beta chain. This sample is drawn from a study of blood T cell repertoires in COVID-19. Study details: T cells, B-cell-depleted T cells, or PBMCs supplied cDNA or gDNA.

Original methodology: Reference gene primer amplification gave estimated nucleated cell counts. Here immunoSEQ multiplex PCR was the method, and the copy in TCRdb shows in-frame clones only, minus some. Clonal size and the V and J genes are those of that table, whereas D and trimming came from the DNA. The data show about 240,000 clones, around 85% seen once. Germline V gene data show CDR1 as SGHTA and CDR2 as FQGNSA. J gave up 4 bases and V 5 bases, and 10 bases lay outside the gene matches. This CDR3 is built from 17 residues. Assignment of participants to cohorts was predicated upon participant-reported clinical history.

This sequence originates from a woman between 40 and 55 years old with acute COVID-19. V gene TRBV7-2 combines with J gene TRBJ2-5; 13 positions agree with TRBD2. The sequencing sample was made of PBMCs or T cells enriched from blood (not recorded which). The CDR3 DNA reads TGTGCCAGCAGCAAAGGGACTAGCGGGAACGTAGTAGAGACCCAGTACTTC. This gives the protein CASSKGTSGNVVETQYF.